The 15 T cell receptor beta chains reported below all come from one sample, sequenced in a study of T cells in Graves' hyperthyroidism and ophthalmopathy. TCR beta CDR3 sequences were amplified from RNA transcripts. First-round RT-PCR of the TCR CDR3 relied on the HTBI primer set. TCRdb used MiXCR to reprocess the multiplex PCR reads, holding one entry per CDR3 protein. The top ten clones hold about 34% of a sample with about 640,000 distinct CDR3 sequences, less than 25% of them seen once. Sequencing input: blood. These receptors were obtained from a man younger than 40 with Graves' ophthalmopathy.

The sample holds a few counts of this clonotype. The chain recombines TRBV6-2 or TRBV6-3 with TRBJ1-2, with D uncertain. Trimming left V 7 bases short and J 5 bases short, with 17 bases between. Germline V gene sequence: CDR1 MNHEY, CDR2 SVGEGT. The CDR3 is made up of 14 amino acids. CDR3 sequence: CASTSDQDPYGYTF. The CDR3 DNA sequence: TGTGCCAGCACCTCGGACCAGGACCCATATGGCTACACCTTC.

This clonotype was detected a few times. The chain joins TRBV28 to TRBJ2-4; no reliable D call. Germline loops: CDR1 MDHEN, CDR2 SYDVKM. The ends were cut back, 6 bases at V and 9 bases at J, with 15 bases in the middle. The CDR3 covers 13 residues. CDR3 coding DNA: TGTGCCAGCAGCTCTCAGGTTTCCCCCATTCAGTACTTC. It is translated as CASSSQVSPIQYF.

This clonotype was observed a few times. The chain employs TRBV6-1 and TRBJ1-1, with D maybe TRBD1 (5 bases). The CDR3 covers 13 residues. Per the germline V gene, CDR1 is MNHNS and CDR2 is SASEGT. The germline V and J ends were trimmed by 2 bases and 4 bases, with 8 bases remaining between them. The CDR3 DNA reads TGTGCCAGCAGTGAACTTGGGGCCACTGAAGCTTTCTTT. It translates to CASSELGATEAFF.

This clonotype has at least ten counts. This chain uses TRBV7-8 with TRBJ1-1; TRBD1 aligns across 8 bases. The CDR3 spans 13 residues. Germline-derived CDR1 and CDR2 are SGHVS and FQNEAQ. Trimming removed 1 base from V and 11 bases from J; junction bases left unmatched: 6. The chain's CDR3 is CASSLGPTGVAFF. The CDR3 nucleotides read TGTGCCAGCAGCTTAGGACCGACAGGGGTGGCTTTCTTT. The entire variable domain, with the rest obtained from reference TRBV7-8 and TRBJ1-1, is as follows: GAGVSQSPRYKVAKRGQDVALRCDPISGHVSLFWYQQALGQGPEFLTYFQNEAQLDKSGLPSDRFFAERPEGSVSTLKIQRTQQEDSAVYLCASSLGPTGVAFFGQGTRLTVV.

The V and J genes are TRBV7-2 and TRBJ1-1; D gene unclear. V was pared by 1 base and J by 4 bases, with 10 bases between. CDR3 size: 14 residues. CDR1 and CDR2 (germline): SGHTA, FQGNSA. The CDR3 region is CASSLVPAVTEAFF. The CDR3, as DNA: TGTGCCAGCAGCTTAGTTCCGGCGGTCACTGAAGCTTTCTTT.

This clonotype was seen at least ten times. This chain uses TRBV5-1 with TRBJ2-2, with 11 bases identical to TRBD2. V dropped 1 base and J dropped 5; count of bases not matched to a gene: 4. CDR3 size: 16 residues. Germline V gene data show CDR1 as SGHRS and CDR2 as YFSETQ. The CDR3 sequence is CASSLSLAGATGELFF. In DNA form, the CDR3 reads TGCGCCAGCAGCTTGTCACTAGCGGGAGCAACCGGGGAGCTGTTTTTT.

This clonotype was counted only a few times. J is TRBJ1-1 and V is TRBV9; no clear D gene. CDR1 SGDLS and CDR2 YYNGEE come from the germline V gene. With 6 bases removed from V and 1 base from J, the gap between germline ends came to 13 bases. This CDR3 region has 14 residues. CDR3 residues: CASTRITANTEAFF. The CDR3 DNA sequence: TGTGCCAGCACCCGTATAACAGCGAACACTGAAGCTTTCTTT.

With regard to this clonotype: This could be a read error, since a much larger clone is one nucleotide away. The CDR3 does not end in the conserved phenylalanine or tryptophan, so this is likely a read error. The chain joins TRBV28 to TRBJ1-2, with 7 bases fitting TRBD1. Germline V CDR1 and CDR2: MDHEN, SYDVKM. The junction had 13 bases not matched to a gene; V was cut back by 7 bases and J by 8 bases. The CDR3 length is 14 residues. The CDR3 spells CASKTPEGAYGYTL. CDR3 bases: TGTGCCAGCAAAACTCCCGAGGGGGCTTACGGCTACACCCTC.

J is TRBJ2-1 and V is TRBV3-1, with TRBD2 identical over 9 bases. Germline CDR1 LGHDT, CDR2 YNNKEL (reference sequence). The J segment lost 15 bases and the V segment lost 6 bases, leaving 12 bases of the junction unmatched. CDR3 length equals 13 residues. In nucleotides, the CDR3 is TGTGCCAGCAGGCAAAAGACTAGCGGTGCCCGGTTCTTC. Residues: CASRQKTSGARFF.

This rearrangement joins TRBV29-1 to TRBJ2-1, with TRBD2 matching 11 bases. Unmatched junction bases numbered 14, after V lost 3 bases and J lost 7 bases. Germline assignment: CDR1 SQVTM and CDR2 ANQGSEA. The CDR3 spans 17 residues. This CDR3 reads CSVEGGTSGSLRNEQFF. The CDR3 DNA reads TGCAGCGTTGAGGGGGGTACTAGCGGGAGCCTTAGAAATGAGCAGTTCTTC.

This clonotype was counted ten times or more. The V call is TRBV5-1, the J call TRBJ2-1; 10 positions agree with TRBD2. Germline CDR1 reads SGHRS; CDR2 reads YFSETQ. The CDR3 has 15 amino acids. J was trimmed by 10 bases and V by 0 bases; bases with no gene match: 7. CDR3 in amino acids: CASSLVLAGEGEQFF. CDR3 bases: TGCGCCAGCAGCTTGGTTCTAGCGGGGGAAGGAGAGCAGTTCTTC.

This clonotype has just a few counts. CDR3 protein: CASSLRKEFTGELFF. CDR3 nucleotide sequence: TGTGCCAGCAGCTTGAGGAAAGAATTCACCGGGGAGCTGTTTTTT. The rearrangement joins TRBV5-8 to TRBJ2-2, with no clear D. The V and J ends lost 1 base and 4 bases respectively, with 11 bases between them. CDR1 SGHTS and CDR2 YDEGEE come from the germline V gene. The CDR3 covers 15 residues.

This clonotype came up many times. This chain connects TRBV27 to TRBJ2-1, with a possible D match to TRBD2 (6 bases). In germline, CDR1 is MNHEY, CDR2 SMNVEV (reference sequence). V was shortened by 5 bases and J by 10 bases, with 15 bases between the two germline ends. The CDR3 loop spans 13 amino acids. The CDR3 region is CASSPGTYYEQFF. CDR3 DNA: TGTGCCAGCAGTCCCGGGACTTACTACGAGCAGTTCTTC.

The chain is built from TRBV9 and TRBJ2-7; 7 bases line up with TRBD2. This CDR3 has 15 residues. Per the germline V gene, CDR1 is SGDLS and CDR2 is YYNGEE. With 7 bases clipped from V and 0 bases from J, the junction kept 10 bases outside the gene matches. The CDR3 region is CASVRNASGSYEQYF. DNA of the CDR3: TGTGCCAGCGTACGGAACGCTAGCGGCTCCTACGAGCAGTACTTC. Full variable domain (rest looked up from reference TRBV9 and TRBJ2-7): DSGVTQTPKHLITATGQRVTLRCSPRSGDLSVYWYQQSLDQGLQFLIQYYNGEERAKGNILERFSAQQFPDLHSELNLSSLELGDSALYFCASVRNASGSYEQYFGPGTRLTVT.

The J gene is TRBJ2-3, the V gene TRBV5-1; D gene unclear. The V end lost 2 bases, the J end lost 1 base, and 8 bases lay between the germline ends. This CDR3 contains 14 residues. From germline, CDR1 is SGHRS and CDR2 YFSETQ. The CDR3 DNA sequence: TGCGCCAGCAGCTTTAGTACCCGCACAGATACGCAGTATTTT. This translates into CASSFSTRTDTQYF.